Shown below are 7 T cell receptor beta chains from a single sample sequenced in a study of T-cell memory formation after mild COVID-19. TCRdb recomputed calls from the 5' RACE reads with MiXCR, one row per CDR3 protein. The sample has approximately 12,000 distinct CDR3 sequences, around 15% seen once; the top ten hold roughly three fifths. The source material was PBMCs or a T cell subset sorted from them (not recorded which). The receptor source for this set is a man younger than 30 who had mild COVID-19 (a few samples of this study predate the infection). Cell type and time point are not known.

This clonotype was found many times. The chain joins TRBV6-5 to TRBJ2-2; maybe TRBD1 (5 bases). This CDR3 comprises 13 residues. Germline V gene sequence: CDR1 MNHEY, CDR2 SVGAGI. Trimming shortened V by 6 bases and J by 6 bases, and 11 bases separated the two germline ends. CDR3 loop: CASSYQGPGELFF. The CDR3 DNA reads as TGTGCCAGCAGCTACCAGGGTCCCGGGGAGCTGTTTTTT.

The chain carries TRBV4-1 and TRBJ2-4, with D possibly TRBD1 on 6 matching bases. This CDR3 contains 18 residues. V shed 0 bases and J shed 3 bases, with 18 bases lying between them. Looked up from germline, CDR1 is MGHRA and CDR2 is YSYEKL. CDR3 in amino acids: CASSQDDPGASGKNIQYF. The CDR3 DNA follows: TGCGCCAGCAGCCAAGATGATCCAGGGGCGTCGGGCAAAAACATTCAGTACTTC.

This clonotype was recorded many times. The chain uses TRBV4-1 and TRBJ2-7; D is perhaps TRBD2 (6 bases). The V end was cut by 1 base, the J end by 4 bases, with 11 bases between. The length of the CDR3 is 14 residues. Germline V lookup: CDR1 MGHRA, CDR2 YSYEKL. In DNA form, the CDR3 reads TGCGCCAGCAGCCAAGGAGATGGAGGGTACGAGCAGTACTTC. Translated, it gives CASSQGDGGYEQYF.

CDR3: CASSLGGQGGWYEQYV. In DNA, the CDR3 is TGTGCCAGCAGCTTAGGGGGACAGGGTGGCTGGTACGAGCAGTACGTC. This chain connects TRBV7-9 to TRBJ2-7, with TRBD1 matching over 9 bases. With V trimmed by 1 base and J by 4 bases, 8 bases remained unmatched. The CDR3 totals 16 residues. The germline V gene has CDR1 SEHNR and CDR2 FQNEAQ (reference sequence).

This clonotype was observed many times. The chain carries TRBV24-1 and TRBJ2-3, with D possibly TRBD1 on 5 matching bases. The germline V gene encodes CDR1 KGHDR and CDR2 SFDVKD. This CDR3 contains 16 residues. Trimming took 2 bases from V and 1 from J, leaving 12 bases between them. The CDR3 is CATSDYRRSGTDTQYF. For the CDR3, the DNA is TGTGCCACCAGTGATTACAGGCGATCTGGCACAGATACGCAGTATTTT.

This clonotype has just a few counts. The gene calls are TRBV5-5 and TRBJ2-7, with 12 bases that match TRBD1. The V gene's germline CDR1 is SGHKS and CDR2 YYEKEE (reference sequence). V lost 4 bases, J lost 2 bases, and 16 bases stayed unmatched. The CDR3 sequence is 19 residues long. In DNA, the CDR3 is TGTGCCAGCAGCCCGCGGGACAGGGGGCTTTGGGCGGGGGCCTACGAGCAGTACGTC. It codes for CASSPRDRGLWAGAYEQYV.

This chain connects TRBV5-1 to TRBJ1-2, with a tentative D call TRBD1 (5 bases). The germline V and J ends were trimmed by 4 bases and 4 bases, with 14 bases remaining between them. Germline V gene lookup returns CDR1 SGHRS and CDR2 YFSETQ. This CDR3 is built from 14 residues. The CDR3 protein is CASSAVDTSYGYTF. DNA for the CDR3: TGCGCCAGCAGCGCGGTGGACACCTCCTATGGCTACACCTTC.